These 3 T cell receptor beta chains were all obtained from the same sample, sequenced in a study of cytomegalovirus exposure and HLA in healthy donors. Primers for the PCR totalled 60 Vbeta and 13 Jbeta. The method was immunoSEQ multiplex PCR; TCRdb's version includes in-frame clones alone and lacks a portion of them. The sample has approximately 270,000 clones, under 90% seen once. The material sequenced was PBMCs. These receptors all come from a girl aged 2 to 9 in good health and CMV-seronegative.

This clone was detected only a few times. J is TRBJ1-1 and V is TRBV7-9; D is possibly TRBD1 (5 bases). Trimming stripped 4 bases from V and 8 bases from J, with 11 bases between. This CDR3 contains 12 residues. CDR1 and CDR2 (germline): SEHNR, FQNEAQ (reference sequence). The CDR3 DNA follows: TGTGCCAGCAGCTCCTCGACAGAGGAAGCTTTCTTT. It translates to CASSSSTEEAFF.

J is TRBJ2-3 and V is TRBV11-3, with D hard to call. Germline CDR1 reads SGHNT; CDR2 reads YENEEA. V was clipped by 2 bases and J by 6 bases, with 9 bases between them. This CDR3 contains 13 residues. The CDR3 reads CASSLIFSDTQYF. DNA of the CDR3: TGTGCCAGCAGCTTAATCTTCTCCGATACGCAGTATTTT.

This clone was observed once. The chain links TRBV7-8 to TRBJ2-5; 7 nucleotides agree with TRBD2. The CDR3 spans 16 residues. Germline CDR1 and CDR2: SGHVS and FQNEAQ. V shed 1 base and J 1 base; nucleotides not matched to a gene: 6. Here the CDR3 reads CASSLGVAGVQETQYF. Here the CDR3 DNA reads TGTGCCAGCAGCTTAGGGGTAGCGGGTGTCCAAGAGACCCAGTACTTC.